This T cell receptor beta chain was recovered during a study of molecular identifiers for immune sequencing clone quantification. The CDR3 sequence is 15 residues long. Trimming removed 0 bases at V and 4 bases at J, with 16 bases between. Germline assignment: CDR1 DFQATT and CDR2 SNEGSKA (reference sequence). MiXCR, run by TCRdb on the PCR reads, gives a single entry per CDR3 protein. The table lists 80,000 to 95,000 distinct CDR3 sequences, roughly 19% of them singletons. This clonotype has at least ten counts. The chain has TRBV20-1 and TRBJ2-7, with D unresolved. This TCR derives from a human donor in good health. Some libraries in this study had Jurkat cell RNA spiked in. The material sequenced was naive CD8+ T cells from blood, with Jurkat cell RNA spiked in. The subset: FACS-sorted CD8+CD4-CCR7+CD45RA+ naive T cells. The CDR3 loop reads CSARDLGQNVYEQYF. CDR3 coding DNA: TGCAGTGCTAGAGATCTCGGGCAGAATGTATACGAGCAGTACTTC.